This T cell receptor (beta chain) was recovered during a study of T cells in Graves' hyperthyroidism and ophthalmopathy. Overall study findings and caveats: The model forecast ophthalmopathy, anticipating it by a median around 6.4 months before onset.

This clonotype was seen many times. Its specificity is unknown. Trimming took 7 bases from V and 5 from J; bases not matched to a gene: 7. There are 16 residues in the CDR3. Newly diagnosed hyperthyroidism, duration under 2 months, in patients aged 18 to 65. Authors of the study amplified TCR beta CDR3 regions from RNA transcripts. HTBI primers were used for first-round RT-PCR of the TCR CDR3. TCRdb passed the multiplex PCR reads through MiXCR, listing each CDR3 protein once. The table records about 320,000 distinct CDR3 sequences, around 16% of them present only once. V is TRBV12-3 or TRBV12-4 and J is TRBJ2-2; 13 nucleotides match TRBD2. This sequence originates from a young man with Graves' hyperthyroidism. The specimen was blood. CDR3 nucleotides: TGTGCCAGCACCCGACTAGCGGGAGGTGGGACCGGGGAGCTGTTTTTT. It codes for CASTRLAGGGTGELFF.